This entry concerns a single TCR beta chain. Its antigen is currently unknown. The data were obtained in a study of memory CD4+ T cells and cytomegalovirus serostatus. Points from the study as a whole: Suggested: most of the CMV-linked TCR signature lies in CD4+ memory cells.

Measured with immunoSEQ multiplex PCR; TCRdb has only the in-frame clones, and not every one. The sample consists of 25,000 to 40,000 clones, about three quarters of them appearing once. Single viable CD3+CD4+CD8-CD45RO+ cells were sorted as the memory CD4+ T cells. The V segment lost 4 bases and the J segment 5 bases; nucleotides outside the gene matches: 8. Germline values: CDR1 SGHNT, CDR2 YYREEE (reference sequence). The CDR3 sequence is 16 residues long. The sample consisted of memory CD4+ T cells from blood. The V and J genes are TRBV5-4 and TRBJ2-3, with 12 bases fitting TRBD1. This TCR was sampled from an adult in good health and CMV-seronegative. Some clones in this sample may be carry-over from other donors' samples. The CDR3 nucleotides are TGTGCCAGCAGCGGTCCGGGACAGGGGGCGAAAGATACGCAGTATTTT. Protein product: CASSGPGQGAKDTQYF.